What follows describes a single TCR beta chain. This clone's antigen is unknown. Base quality data are lacking; no much larger clone is found one base away. The CDR3 regions of human TCRbeta chains were analyzed by immunosequencing. The authors processed their data as follows. TCRs in the repertoires were compared against a reference library of SARS-CoV-2-specific TCRs that had been generated with the MIRA antigen-specificity platform. Breadth was defined as the fraction of unique TCRs that were SARS-CoV-2-associated, and depth was defined as the fraction of total T cells that were SARS-CoV-2-associated. Using the MIRA data, each spike-specific TCR was mapped to the spike region that the TCR reacts to and placed in a CD4 or CD8 class. Log10-transformed breadth and depth values were compared by one-way ANOVA with Sidak's multiple comparisons tests. TCRdb limited this immuneACCESS table to in-frame rearrangements with V and J called. A share of clones is missing; checked studies link under half to unresolved V genes, and the rest is unexplained. The V and J calls and clone size are taken from that table; D and trimming were inferred from the DNA. Counted in this sample were roughly 120,000 clones; around 87% of them appeared once. The ten biggest clones cover roughly 4.4% of the sample.

The data originate from a study of T cell responses to AZD1222 COVID-19 vaccine (dated by TCRdb to 2020 to 2023). Looking at the study overall: TCR sequencing covered over 230 trial participants: nearly 210 given two doses of AZD1222 and about 26 given two doses of MenACWY control vaccine. Enrollment into the trials was organized by age into subgroups of 18-55, 56-69 and 70-plus years, and those subgroups contained roughly 150, 30 and 60 TCR-sequenced participants, respectively.

The time point label of this sample denotes: about 28 days (+/-7) after the second vaccine dose. AZD1222 recipients whose second dose came at about 4 weeks and those whose second dose came at about 12 weeks were combined into one group, since spike-specific TCR depth and breadth did not differ between the two schedules. Vaccinee samples came from UK trials COV001 and COV002, including a single-blind randomized controlled phase 2/3 trial of AZD1222 (ChAdOx1 nCoV-19) in healthy adults. For TCRbeta chain sequencing, PBMC samples were collected from trial participants at day 0 and at day 28 after the second dose. What the study reported, not specific to this receptor: Vaccine-associated CD4 TCRs spanned the whole spike protein, with dominant responses in regions 160-218 and 743-854. Participants were mostly white British, with more females than males. The authors suggested clonal diversity may have been underestimated. Epitopes outside the regions mutated in the B.1.351 and B.1.1.7 variants were reportedly recognized by nearly half of the unique spike-specific TCRs. Conclusions about previously exposed vaccinees are limited because only 6 or 7 AZD1222 recipients were SARS-CoV-2 seropositive at baseline. Because no day 14 peak-response samples were available, the repertoires could be characterized only after the peak T cell response. After two AZD1222 doses, both the breadth and the depth of spike-specific TCRs were significantly higher than at day 0 and than in MenACWY recipients. In the small 56-69-year group, the increase in depth fell short of significance, most likely because of low power.

The specimen was peripheral blood, collected 28 days after the second AZD1222 dose. The receptor comes from an adult who received the AZD1222 COVID-19 vaccine.

This receptor carries the CDR3 CASSSTGTGGYEQYF. The DNA reads TGTGCCAGCAGTTCGACCGGGACAGGGGGCTACGAGCAGTACTTC. This sequence uses TRBV6-2 or TRBV6-3 and TRBJ2-7, and TRBD1 matches 11 of the central bases. The CDR3 measures 15 amino acids from cysteine to phenylalanine. The sequence is cut down to CDR3 DNA, 45 bases in frame from base 1. Trimming accounts for 4 bases at V and 3 bases at J, while the number of junction bases matched to no gene is 5. CDR1 MNHEY and CDR2 SVGEGT were looked up in the germline V gene.